This entry lists 15 T cell receptor beta chains sequenced from one sample in a study of beta chain features in type 1 diabetes (dated by TCRdb to 2016 to 2018). Study-level results and caveats: Type 1 diabetes patients showed a moderate but significant shortening of TCRB CDR3 length in all four CD4+ subsets.

The library relied on the immunoSEQ multiplex PCR assay. The entire isolated RNA was reverse transcribed using the High Capacity cDNA Reverse Transcription Kit, and thus expressed TCRB transcripts were sequenced. TCRdb retrieved this table from immuneACCESS and kept in-frame rearrangements only. Not all clones are present; in checked studies, unresolved V genes account for under half, and no reason is known for the remainder. The sample table holds 280,000 or so clones, of which approximately 16% were seen once. Roughly 0.015% of the sample is held by the ten biggest clonotypes. These receptors have no known antigen. Sequenced input: naive CD4+ T cells from blood. This sample's cell subset or site label indicates: true naive CD4+ T cells. The receptors stem from a man in his late teens or twenties with type 1 diabetes.

This chain joins TRBV10-2 and TRBJ2-1; tentatively, D is TRBD2 (6 bases). CDR1 is WSHSY, CDR2 SAAADI, per germline. This CDR3 is 14 amino acids long. Trimming pared 7 bases from V and 0 bases from J, leaving 10 bases between. The CDR3 sequence is CASKGRSSYNEQFF. In DNA, the CDR3 is TGCGCCAGCAAGGGGAGGAGCTCCTACAATGAGCAGTTCTTC.

DNA for the CDR3: TGTGCCAGCAGCGGATCGGGACAGGGGAATGAAAAACTGTTTTTT. Protein: CASSGSGQGNEKLFF. This chain joins TRBV9 and TRBJ1-4; the match to TRBD1 covers 10 bases. Germline V gene lookup returns CDR1 SGDLS and CDR2 YYNGEE. This CDR3 comprises 15 residues. The ends lost 3 bases at V and 5 bases at J; junction bases unmatched: 4.

The chain uses TRBV5-8 and TRBJ2-7; weak D call: TRBD2 (5 bases). V shed 2 bases and J shed 4 bases, with 16 bases lying between them. The CDR3 contains 15 residues. Germline values: CDR1 SGHTS, CDR2 YDEGEE. This CDR3 reads CASSFRGGGGYEQYF. DNA for the CDR3: TGTGCCAGCAGCTTCAGAGGAGGCGGTGGGTACGAGCAGTACTTC.

The V gene is TRBV19, the J gene TRBJ1-5, with D possibly matching TRBD1 (6 bases). This CDR3 spans 15 amino acids. The germline V and J ends were trimmed by 1 base and 5 bases, with 12 bases remaining between them. Germline CDR1 reads LNHDA; CDR2 reads SQIVND (reference sequence). The CDR3 region is CASSIVGGGYQPQHF. The CDR3 bases are TGTGCCAGTAGTATAGTTGGGGGGGGCTATCAGCCCCAGCATTTT.

This clone was recorded a few times. The chain employs TRBV5-4 and TRBJ2-3; tentatively, D is TRBD1 (6 bases). V was clipped by 0 bases and J by 3 bases, with 14 bases between them. The length of the CDR3 is 16 residues. Germline CDR1 reads SGHNT; CDR2 reads YYREEE (reference sequence). The CDR3 DNA reads TGTGCCAGCAGCTTGGCCAGGGCAGGGGCTACAGATACGCAGTATTTT. This encodes CASSLARAGATDTQYF.

This clone was seen only a few times. This chain connects TRBV5-1 to TRBJ1-2; TRBD1 matches 9 bases. The germline V gene encodes CDR1 SGHRS and CDR2 YFSETQ. Losses at the gene ends were 5 bases for V and 5 bases for J; bases not matched to a gene: 7. The CDR3 spans 14 residues. CDR3 DNA: TGCGCCAGCAGAGGGGGGGACAGGGCTTATGGCTACACCTTC. Translation gives CASRGGDRAYGYTF.

V usage is TRBV2 and J usage is TRBJ1-2; D gene unclear. There are 13 residues in the CDR3. Trimming stripped 6 bases from V and 7 bases from J, with 15 bases between. The V gene's germline CDR1 is SNHLY and CDR2 FYNNEI. For the CDR3, the DNA is TGTGCCAGCAGCCCCAGAATAAGTCTTGGCTACACCTTC. As protein: CASSPRISLGYTF.

The chain has TRBV19 and TRBJ2-1, with a tentative D call TRBD2 (7 bases). Germline CDR1 is LNHDA and CDR2 is SQIVND (reference sequence). This CDR3 is 15 amino acids long. Trimming pared 7 bases from V and 9 bases from J, leaving 22 bases between. CDR3 sequence (DNA): TGTGCCAGTAACCCAAGGGGAGGGGGGGCCAGTGAGCAGTTCTTC. Its translation is CASNPRGGGASEQFF.

In the case of this clone: A read error may account for a junction end that differs from germline. The gene calls are TRBV30 and TRBJ1-3; D gene ambiguous. The CDR3 contains 11 residues. Germline V gene lookup returns CDR1 GTSNPN and CDR2 SVGIG (reference sequence). CDR3 sequence reads: CAWSRVSLLVF. CDR3 coding DNA: TGTGCCTGGAGTCGGGTATCTCTATTAGTTTTT.

The J gene is TRBJ2-7, the V gene TRBV11-2; 7 bases are a match to TRBD1. CDR1 and CDR2 from the germline V gene are SGHAT and FQNNGV. The CDR3 is 15 amino acids. The trim removed 6 bases at V and 3 bases at J, leaving 11 bases unmatched. CDR3 sequence (DNA): TGTGCCAGCAGACGCCTCCGGGACAGCTTCTACGAGCAGTACTTC. This sequence encodes CASRRLRDSFYEQYF.

This clone was seen only a few times. The rearrangement uses TRBV5-1 and TRBJ1-2; 8 positions agree with TRBD1. J lost 6 bases, V lost 3 bases, and 4 bases had no gene match. Germline CDR1 reads SGHRS; CDR2 reads YFSETQ. The CDR3 is 13 residues long. In DNA form, the CDR3 reads TGCGCCAGCAGCTCGGGACAGGAGAATGGCTACACCTTC. Translated, it gives CASSSGQENGYTF. Variable domain in full (rest from reference TRBV5-1 and TRBJ1-2): KAGVTQTPRYLIKTRGQQVTLSCSPISGHRSVSWYQQTPGQGLQFLFEYFSETQRNKGNFPGRFSGRQFSNSRSEMNVSTLELGDSALYLCASSSGQENGYTFGSGTRLTVV.

The gene calls are TRBV5-1 and TRBJ2-7, with TRBD2 matching over 7 bases. Per the germline V gene, CDR1 is SGHRS and CDR2 is YFSETQ. This CDR3 comprises 16 residues. The V and J ends lost 2 bases and 2 bases, in that order; junction bases with no gene match: 10. The chain's CDR3 is CASSLPLSGPTYEQYF. As DNA, the CDR3 is TGCGCCAGCAGCTTACCCCTTAGCGGGCCCACCTACGAGCAGTACTTC. Looking up the rest from reference TRBV5-1 and TRBJ2-7 gives the full variable domain: KAGVTQTPRYLIKTRGQQVTLSCSPISGHRSVSWYQQTPGQGLQFLFEYFSETQRNKGNFPGRFSGRQFSNSRSEMNVSTLELGDSALYLCASSLPLSGPTYEQYFGPGTRLTVT.

This clone was counted between two and nine times. The chain carries TRBV4-3 and TRBJ1-2; D gene ambiguous. In germline, CDR1 is LGHNA, CDR2 YSLEER. Trimming stripped 3 bases from V and 4 bases from J, with 18 bases between. This CDR3 comprises 16 residues. The CDR3 sequence is CASSHLRTGISYGYTF. The CDR3 DNA follows: TGCGCCAGCAGCCACCTTCGGACCGGGATCAGCTATGGCTACACCTTC.

This clone has more than one count but fewer than ten. The chain combines TRBV28 with TRBJ1-6; D gene ambiguous. Trimming left V 5 bases short and J 9 bases short, with 17 bases between. The CDR3 is made up of 15 amino acids. Germline CDR1 reads MDHEN; CDR2 reads SYDVKM. Here the CDR3 reads CASSPPRSAGSPLHF. The CDR3 nucleotides are TGTGCCAGCAGTCCCCCGCGGTCGGCTGGTTCACCCCTCCACTTT. The variable domain in full, completed from reference TRBV28 and TRBJ1-6, reads DVKVTQSSRYLVKRTGEKVFLECVQDMDHENMFWYRQDPGLGLRLIYFSYDVKMKEKGDIPEGYSVSREKKERFSLILESASTNQTSMYLCASSPPRSAGSPLHFGNGTRLTVT.

This clone was seen a handful of times. The chain couples TRBV9 to TRBJ2-4; a possible D gene is TRBD2 (5 bases). This CDR3 has 14 residues. The V end lost 0 bases, the J end lost 4 bases, and 8 bases lay between the germline ends. The germline V gene encodes CDR1 SGDLS and CDR2 YYNGEE. The CDR3 loop is CASSVGLLKNIQYF. The CDR3 DNA reads TGTGCCAGCAGCGTAGGACTACTGAAAAACATTCAGTACTTC. The entire variable domain, with the rest obtained from reference TRBV9 and TRBJ2-4, is as follows: DSGVTQTPKHLITATGQRVTLRCSPRSGDLSVYWYQQSLDQGLQFLIQYYNGEERAKGNILERFSAQQFPDLHSELNLSSLELGDSALYFCASSVGLLKNIQYFGAGTRLSVL.